What follows describes a single T cell receptor (beta chain). The antigen remains unidentified. The CDR3 has 12 residues. Trimming removed 4 bases from V and 4 bases from J, with 5 bases in between. Germline lookup yields CDR1 SGHNT and CDR2 YENEEA. This sample was taken from a study of cytomegalovirus exposure and HLA in healthy donors. Overall study findings and caveats: A reported reduction in N-insertions relative to the roughly 610-donor mean was seen in an Asian-associated ancestry cluster in a later analysis. There were several of the most significant clusters that appeared linked to common viral pathogens in a later analysis.

In the PCR, 60 Vbeta and 13 Jbeta primers were used. Generated by immunoSEQ multiplex PCR, the TCRdb table keeps only in-frame clones and is missing some. The sample includes 75,000 to 90,000 clones, 85% of them seen just once. The sequence derives from a man aged 35-49 years in good health and CMV-seropositive. The sample comprised PBMCs. The rearrangement uses TRBV11-3 and TRBJ2-1; D remains ambiguous. The CDR3 sequence is CASSSVYNEQFF. The CDR3 coding sequence is TGTGCCAGCAGCTCTGTTTACAATGAGCAGTTCTTC.